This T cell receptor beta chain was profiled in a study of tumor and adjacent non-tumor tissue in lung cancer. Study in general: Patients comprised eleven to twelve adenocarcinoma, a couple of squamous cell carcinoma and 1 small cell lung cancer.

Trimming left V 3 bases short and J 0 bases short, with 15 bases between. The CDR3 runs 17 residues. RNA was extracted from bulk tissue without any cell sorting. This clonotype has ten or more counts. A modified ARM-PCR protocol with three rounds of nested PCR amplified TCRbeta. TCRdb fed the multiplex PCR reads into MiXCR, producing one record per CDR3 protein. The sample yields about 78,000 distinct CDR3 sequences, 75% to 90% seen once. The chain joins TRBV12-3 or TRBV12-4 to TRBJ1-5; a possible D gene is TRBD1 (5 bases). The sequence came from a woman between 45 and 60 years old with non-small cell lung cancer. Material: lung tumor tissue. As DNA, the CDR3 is TGTGCCAGCAGTTTCCGGGGACGAGGATATAGCAATCAGCCCCAGCATTTT. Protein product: CASSFRGRGYSNQPQHF.